Presented here are 17 T cell receptor beta chains from one specimen sequenced in a study of blood T cells in healthy people across ages (dated by TCRdb to 2015 to 2017). Libraries were made using 5' RACE. TCRdb records Illumina HiSeq 2500 as the sequencer. A second PCR of about 6 to 12 cycles was performed with a sample-barcoded 5' primer and a J-beta primer mix. The public reads were reprocessed in TCRdb via fastp at Q25 and MiXCR, keeping in-frame beta chains. When rows share a CDR3 protein, they turn into one entry using the most common DNA and genes. The sample has approximately 810,000 distinct CDR3 sequences on record, 25% to 35% of them singletons. In total, the top ten clones hold roughly 17% of the sample. Specimen: blood. These receptors were obtained from a woman aged 80 or over in good health.

This clonotype was picked up many times. The gene calls are TRBV6-2 or TRBV6-3 and TRBJ1-1; 7 bases line up with TRBD1. CDR3 size: 14 residues. Germline loops: CDR1 MNHEY, CDR2 SVGEGT. Trimming cost V 5 bases and J 0 bases; bases outside gene matches: 3. CDR3 sequence (DNA): TGTGCCAGCAGTGCGGGACAGATGAACACTGAAGCTTTCTTT. Translating gives CASSAGQMNTEAFF.

This sequence joins TRBV5-1 and TRBJ2-5, with 10 nucleotides matching TRBD2. The junction had 4 bases not matched to a gene; V was cut back by 4 bases and J by 1 base. The CDR3 runs to 15 residues. Per the germline V gene, CDR1 is SGHRS and CDR2 is YFSETQ. The CDR3 DNA reads as TGCGCCAGCAGCGGTAGCGGGGGGCGCCAAGAGACCCAGTACTTC. Translation gives CASSGSGGRQETQYF. Drawing the rest from reference TRBV5-1 and TRBJ2-5, the complete variable domain is KAGVTQTPRYLIKTRGQQVTLSCSPISGHRSVSWYQQTPGQGLQFLFEYFSETQRNKGNFPGRFSGRQFSNSRSEMNVSTLELGDSALYLCASSGSGGRQETQYFGPGTRLLVL.

This clonotype was seen repeatedly, ten times or more. This chain links TRBV29-1 with TRBJ2-3; TRBD2 is a possible D gene (6 bases). V shed 4 bases and J shed 0 bases, with 8 bases lying between them. The CDR3 spans 13 residues. The germline gives CDR1 SQVTM, CDR2 ANQGSEA. CDR3 nucleotides: TGCAGCGTTGGTGCGGGGAGCACAGATACGCAGTATTTT. Its translation is CSVGAGSTDTQYF.

This clonotype was counted only a few times. Mismatch with germline at one junction end may stem from a read error. The V and J genes are TRBV11-2 and TRBJ2-7; 11 bases line up with TRBD2. Germline V gene lookup returns CDR1 SGHAT and CDR2 FQNNGV. The CDR3 sequence is 14 residues long. The CDR3 nucleotides read TGTGCCAGCAGCTCAACTAGCGGGGGCTACGGGCAGTACTTC. Its protein is CASSSTSGGYGQYF.

The chain uses TRBV5-1 and TRBJ1-1; D is perhaps TRBD1 (6 bases). The germline V gene encodes CDR1 SGHRS and CDR2 YFSETQ. The V end was cut by 1 base, the J end by 1 base, with 17 bases between. The CDR3 consists of 17 residues. CDR3 protein: CASSLFGLEGENTEAFF. DNA of the CDR3: TGCGCCAGCAGCTTGTTTGGGCTTGAGGGGGAGAACACTGAAGCTTTCTTT.

This clonotype was recorded at least ten times. The chain employs TRBV15 and TRBJ2-7; 9 bases fit TRBD1. There are 14 residues in the CDR3. J was trimmed by 1 base and V by 4 bases; bases with no gene match: 2. Germline CDR1 reads LNHNV; CDR2 reads YYDKDF (reference sequence). CDR3 region: CATSKDRGSYEQYF. As DNA, the CDR3 is TGTGCCACCAGCAAGGACAGGGGATCCTACGAGCAGTACTTC.

The rearrangement links TRBV18 to TRBJ1-2, with TRBD1 matching over 9 bases. The length of the CDR3 is 15 residues. The germline gives CDR1 KGHSH, CDR2 LQKENI. Trimming took 2 bases from V and 4 from J; bases not matched to a gene: 5. The CDR3 sequence is CASSPNTGGGYGYTF. Here the CDR3 DNA reads TGTGCCAGCTCACCAAACACAGGGGGCGGCTATGGCTACACCTTC.

This chain links TRBV5-4 with TRBJ2-5; maybe TRBD2 (6 bases). Trimming removed 1 base from V and 2 bases from J, with 12 bases in between. Germline V gene sequence: CDR1 SGHNT, CDR2 YYREEE (reference sequence). This CDR3 has 15 amino acids. CDR3 DNA sequence: TGTGCCAGCAGCTTGTCGGGGAGGAGACAAGAGACCCAGTACTTC. Encoded protein: CASSLSGRRQETQYF.

This clonotype was counted at least ten times. The chain recombines TRBV20-1 with TRBJ1-5; D call uncertain. V was pared by 6 bases and J by 11 bases, with 14 bases between. The germline CDR1 and CDR2 sequences are DFQATT and SNEGSKA (reference sequence). This CDR3 has 11 amino acids. The CDR3 sequence is CSADEGLAQHF. The CDR3 DNA is TGCAGTGCCGATGAAGGGCTAGCCCAGCATTTT.

Remarks on this clonotype: This may come from a read error, since a much larger clone is one base off. This chain links TRBV7-2 with TRBJ2-1; 7 bases line up with TRBD2. The germline CDR1 and CDR2 sequences are SGHTA and FQGNSA. CDR3 length: 14 amino acids. The ends lost 5 bases at V and 7 bases at J; junction bases unmatched: 8. The CDR3 sequence is CASSRGGTRNEQFF. The DNA for the CDR3 is TGTGCCAGCAGCCGCGGGGGAACGCGTAATGAGCAGTTCTTC.

This clonotype was counted between two and nine times. Germline and junction disagree at one end, which may indicate a read error. V is TRBV6-6 and J is TRBJ2-6; 12 positions agree with TRBD1. Germline lookup yields CDR1 MNHNY and CDR2 SVGAGI (reference sequence). The CDR3 is 17 residues long. In nucleotides, the CDR3 is TGTGCCAGCAGTTTGGGACAGGGGGCTACTGGGGCCAACGTCCTGATTTTC. As protein: CASSLGQGATGANVLIF.

CDR3 coding DNA: TGCGCCAGCAGCCAAGACGGGGGGGGGCCAAACAATGAGCAGTTCTTC. It encodes CASSQDGGGPNNEQFF. This chain connects TRBV4-3 to TRBJ2-1, with 8 bases fitting TRBD2. V lost 0 bases, J lost 5 bases, and 6 bases stayed unmatched. CDR1 and CDR2 (germline): LGHNA, YSLEER. This CDR3 spans 16 amino acids.

In its sample, this clonotype was seen a few times. The junction does not match germline at one end; this may be a read error. The chain employs TRBV29-1 and TRBJ1-2; possible D gene TRBD1, 5 bases. The CDR3 runs 13 residues. The germline gives CDR1 SQVTM, CDR2 ANQGSEA. CDR3 nucleotide sequence: TGCAGCGTGCAGGGTGGAGCTAACTGTGGCTACACCTTC. Amino acid sequence: CSVQGGANCGYTF.

This clonotype was counted between two and nine times. A much larger clone lies one base from this, so it may be a read error. CDR3 DNA: TGTGCCAGCAAGTTAGCGGGGCACTCTGAAGAGCAGTACTTC. This encodes CASKLAGHSEEQYF. This sequence joins TRBV27 and TRBJ2-5; 8 bases agree with TRBD2. The CDR3 has 14 residues. V lost 7 bases, J lost 11 bases, and 15 bases stayed unmatched. Germline V gives CDR1 MNHEY, CDR2 SMNVEV (reference sequence).

The sample holds a few counts of this clonotype. The V gene is TRBV18, the J gene TRBJ1-6; no firm D call. The V and J ends lost 2 bases and 0 bases respectively, with 8 bases between them. Per germline, CDR1 KGHSH and CDR2 LQKENI. CDR3 length: 16 residues. CDR3 sequence (DNA): TGTGCCAGCTCACCAGAAACGAGCTCCTATAATTCACCCCTCCACTTT. It codes for CASSPETSSYNSPLHF.

This clonotype has at least ten counts. J is TRBJ2-1 and V is TRBV5-1; 9 bases are shared with TRBD1. The CDR3 spans 14 residues. CDR1 and CDR2 from the germline V gene are SGHRS and YFSETQ. The ends lost 4 bases at V and 4 bases at J; junction bases unmatched: 3. The CDR3 spells CASSGQGWYNEQFF. Written as DNA, the CDR3 is TGCGCCAGCAGCGGACAGGGGTGGTACAATGAGCAGTTCTTC.

This clonotype was counted many times. The chain has TRBV7-2 and TRBJ2-5; 14 bases align to TRBD2. Germline V lookup: CDR1 SGHTA, CDR2 FQGNSA. The CDR3 length is 17 residues. V shed 0 bases, J shed 5 bases, and the junction held 5 bases outside the gene matches. The CDR3 here is CASSLATGLAGAETQYF. The CDR3 DNA follows: TGTGCCAGCAGCTTAGCAACGGGACTAGCGGGGGCGGAGACCCAGTACTTC.